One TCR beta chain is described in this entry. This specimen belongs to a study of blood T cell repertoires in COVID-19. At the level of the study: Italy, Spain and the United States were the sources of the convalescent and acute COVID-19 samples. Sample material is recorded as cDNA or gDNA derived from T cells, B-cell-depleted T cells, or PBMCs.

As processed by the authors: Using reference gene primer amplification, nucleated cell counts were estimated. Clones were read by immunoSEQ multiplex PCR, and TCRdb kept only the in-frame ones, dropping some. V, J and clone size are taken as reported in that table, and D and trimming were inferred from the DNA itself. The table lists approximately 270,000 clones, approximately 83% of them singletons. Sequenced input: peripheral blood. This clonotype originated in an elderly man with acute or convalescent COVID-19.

The CDR3 sequence: CAWSRTGAEKLFF. The DNA for the CDR3 is TGTGCCTGGAGTAGGACAGGGGCTGAAAAACTGTTTTTT. The gene calls are TRBV30 and TRBJ1-4, with 9 bases fitting TRBD1. The germline CDR1 and CDR2 sequences are GTSNPN and SVGIG (reference sequence). Trimming cost V 2 bases and J 7 bases; bases outside gene matches: 2. The CDR3 has 13 residues. The variable domain in full, with the rest retrieved from reference TRBV30 and TRBJ1-4, is SQTIHQWPATLVQPVGSPLSLECTVEGTSNPNLYWYRQAAGRGLQLLFYSVGIGQISSEVPQNLSASRPQDRQFILSSKKLLLSDSGFYLCAWSRTGAEKLFFGSGTQLSVL.